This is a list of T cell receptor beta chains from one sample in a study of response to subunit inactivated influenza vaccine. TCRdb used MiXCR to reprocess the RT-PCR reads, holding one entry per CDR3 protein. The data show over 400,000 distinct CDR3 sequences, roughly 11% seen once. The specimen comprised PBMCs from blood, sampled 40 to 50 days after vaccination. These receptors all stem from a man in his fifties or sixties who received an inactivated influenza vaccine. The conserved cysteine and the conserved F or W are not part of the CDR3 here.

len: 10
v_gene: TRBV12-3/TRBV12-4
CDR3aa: ASSLKRQPQH

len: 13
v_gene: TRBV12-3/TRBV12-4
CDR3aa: ASSLRLVSQETQY

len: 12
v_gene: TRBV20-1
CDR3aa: SARDSGRGYGYT

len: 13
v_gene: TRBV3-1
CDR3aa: ASSQGRPNQETQY

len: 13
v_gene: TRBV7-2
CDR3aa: ASSTFHQSSETQY

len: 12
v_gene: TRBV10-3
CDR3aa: AISADSLNQPQH

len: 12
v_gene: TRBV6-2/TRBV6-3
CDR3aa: ASSYSSRARGYT

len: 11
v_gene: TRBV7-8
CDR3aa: ASSLSPDQPQH

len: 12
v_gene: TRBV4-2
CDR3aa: ASSQGGRDNEQF

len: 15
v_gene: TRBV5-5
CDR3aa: ASSFMPGALTNEKLF

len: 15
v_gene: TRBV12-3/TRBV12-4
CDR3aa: ASSSTRDRGRKTEAF

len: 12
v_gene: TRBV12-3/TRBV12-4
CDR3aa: ASSSRGSGDTQY

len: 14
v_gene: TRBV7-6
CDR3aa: ASSPALVTTYNEQF

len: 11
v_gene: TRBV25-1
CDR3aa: ASSDTGSYEQY

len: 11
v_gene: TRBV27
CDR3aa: ASSWGAQETQY

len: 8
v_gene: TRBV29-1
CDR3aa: SVAGYEQY

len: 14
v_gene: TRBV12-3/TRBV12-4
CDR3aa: ASSFQVSGGYNEQF

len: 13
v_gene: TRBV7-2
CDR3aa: ASSFPGGGTDTQY

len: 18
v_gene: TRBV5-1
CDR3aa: ASSLGLAGDSRIAKNIQY

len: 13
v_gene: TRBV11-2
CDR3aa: ASSPVPGAEDTQY

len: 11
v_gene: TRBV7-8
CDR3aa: ASSLVLQETQY

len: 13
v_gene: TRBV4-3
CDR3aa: ASSLEVSSYNEQF

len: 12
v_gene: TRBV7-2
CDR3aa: ASSPTPGTYEQY

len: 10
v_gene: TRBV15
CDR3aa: AAGTSTDTQY

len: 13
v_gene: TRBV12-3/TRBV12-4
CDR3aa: ASSFVAGGQETQY

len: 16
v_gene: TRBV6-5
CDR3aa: ASSYSSQGGRVGETQY

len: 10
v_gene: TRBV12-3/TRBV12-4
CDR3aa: ASSLPGPEAF

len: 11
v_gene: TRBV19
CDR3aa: ASKFIRAGEAF

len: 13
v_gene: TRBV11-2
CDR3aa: ASSFLLNTGYEQY

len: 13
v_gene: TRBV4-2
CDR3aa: ASSQGARGAYEQY

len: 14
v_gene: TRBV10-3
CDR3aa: AISTDRGSRPYEQY

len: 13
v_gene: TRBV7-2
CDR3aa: ASSLELAGGETQY

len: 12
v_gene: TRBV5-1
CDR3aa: ASSLWAGNYGYT

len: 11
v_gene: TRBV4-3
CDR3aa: ASSQDRWETQY

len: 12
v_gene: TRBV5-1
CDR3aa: ASSQTGDYYGYT

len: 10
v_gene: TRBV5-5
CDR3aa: ASSFLDTEAF

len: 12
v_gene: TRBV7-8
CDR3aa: ASSPRRLTNEQY

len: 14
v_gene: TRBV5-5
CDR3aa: ASSLEVRGGYNEQF

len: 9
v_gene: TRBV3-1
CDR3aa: ASRMADTQY

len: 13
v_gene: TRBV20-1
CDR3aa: SARDFRAGANVLT

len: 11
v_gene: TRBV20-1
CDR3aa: SARVAGNQPQH

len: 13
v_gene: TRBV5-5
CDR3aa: ASSPLGQNWDEQY

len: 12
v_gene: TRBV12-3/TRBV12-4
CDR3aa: ASSFLPASAKWY

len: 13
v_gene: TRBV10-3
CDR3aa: AISAPTGSYNEQF

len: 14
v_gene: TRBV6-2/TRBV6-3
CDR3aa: ASSYLRRDRAHEQY

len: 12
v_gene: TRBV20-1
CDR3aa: SATSTGIAHEQY